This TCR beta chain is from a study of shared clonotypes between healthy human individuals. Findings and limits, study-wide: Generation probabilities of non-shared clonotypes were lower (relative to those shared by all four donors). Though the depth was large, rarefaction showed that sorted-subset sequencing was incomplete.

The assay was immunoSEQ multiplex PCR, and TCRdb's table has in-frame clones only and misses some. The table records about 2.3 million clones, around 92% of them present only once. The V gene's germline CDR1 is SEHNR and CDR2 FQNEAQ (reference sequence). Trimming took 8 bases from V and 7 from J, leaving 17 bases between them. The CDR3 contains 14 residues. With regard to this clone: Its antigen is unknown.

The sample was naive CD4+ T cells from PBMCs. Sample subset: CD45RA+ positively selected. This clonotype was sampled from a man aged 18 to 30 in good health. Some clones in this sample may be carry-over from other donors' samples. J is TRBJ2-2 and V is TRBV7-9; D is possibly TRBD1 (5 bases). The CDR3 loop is CASLPGRVFGELFF. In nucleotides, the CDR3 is TGTGCCAGCCTCCCCGGCAGGGTTTTCGGGGAGCTGTTTTTT. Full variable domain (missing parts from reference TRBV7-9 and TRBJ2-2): DTGVSQNPRHKITKRGQNVTFRCDPISEHNRLYWYRQTLGQGPEFLTYFQNEAQLEKSRLLSDRFSAERPKGSFSTLEIQRTEQGDSAMYLCASLPGRVFGELFFGEGSRLTVL.